This TCR beta chain appears in the sequencing data of a study of T cell responses to AZD1222 COVID-19 vaccine. The study, taken as a whole, reports: Repertoires were collected only later (after the peak T cell response had occurred).

Some clones are missing from TCRdb's copy, which holds only in-frame ones; the method was immunoSEQ multiplex PCR. The repertoire includes under 90,000 clones, 83% of them detected once, and about 1.3% sits in the top ten. Worth noting for this clone: What it recognizes is unknown.

This receptor was obtained from an adult who received the AZD1222 COVID-19 vaccine. The material sequenced was peripheral blood, taken 28 days after the second AZD1222 dose.

The chain's CDR3 is CASSLGSVRTDTQYF. The CDR3 bases are TGTGCCAGCAGCTTAGGGAGCGTCCGCACAGATACGCAGTATTTT. This chain uses TRBV7-3 with TRBJ2-3; tentative D call: TRBD2 (5 bases). Germline assignment: CDR1 SGHTA and CDR2 FQGTGA. V was shortened by 2 bases and J by 1 base, with 10 bases between the two germline ends. CDR3 length: 15 residues.